Here is one T cell receptor (beta chain) with its context. This specimen belongs to a study of OX40 agonist ivuxolimab in advanced cancers. Study-level information: Of the participants, 40% had some prior anti-PD-1, anti-PD-L1 or anti-CTLA-4 therapy, which was allowed. Among those treated, three patients had partial responses, one with hepatocellular carcinoma and two with cutaneous melanoma.

The germline V gene has CDR1 MNHNS and CDR2 SASEGT. This CDR3 is built from 13 residues. V lost 1 base and J 4 bases, leaving 5 bases between the germline ends. The assay was immunoSEQ multiplex PCR, and TCRdb's table has in-frame clones only and misses some. The sample has tens of thousands of clones; 82% are singletons. Samples of blood were obtained at baseline, on cycle 4 day 1, and on cycle 7 day 1. This chain connects TRBV6-1 to TRBJ1-3; unclear D gene. Source: CD4+ or CD8+ T cells sorted from blood, taken in a trial of the OX40 agonist ivuxolimab. The TCR originated in an adult with an advanced solid tumor such as melanoma, head and neck, liver or kidney cancer. The CDR3 here is CASSEVEGNTIYF. The CDR3 DNA reads TGTGCCAGCAGTGAAGTGGAGGGAAACACCATATATTTT.